Each of the 7 T cell receptor beta chains below was sequenced from the same sample in a study of blood T cell repertoires in COVID-19. Here immunoSEQ multiplex PCR was the method, and the copy in TCRdb shows in-frame clones only, minus some. This table has fewer than 200,000 clones, 70% to 85% appearing once. Source material: PBMCs or T cells enriched from blood (not recorded which). Receptor source: a woman between 45 and 60 years old who had recovered from COVID-19.

This rearrangement joins TRBV2 to TRBJ2-3; 9 bases align to TRBD2. The J segment lost 10 bases and the V segment lost 3 bases, leaving 11 bases of the junction unmatched. The CDR3 covers 15 residues. Germline CDR1 is SNHLY and CDR2 is FYNNEI. The CDR3 coding sequence is TGTGCCAGCAGTGATTCGGGACTAGCTTCGTCGTCGCAGTATTTT. Encoded protein: CASSDSGLASSSQYF.

The chain has TRBV9 and TRBJ1-5, with a possible D match to TRBD1 (6 bases). V was clipped by 6 bases and J by 3 bases, with 19 bases between them. From germline, CDR1 is SGDLS and CDR2 YYNGEE. CDR3 length: 16 amino acids. The CDR3 bases are TGTGCCAGCACGACCAGTGACAGGCTTTTCAATCAGCCCCAGCATTTT. Protein product: CASTTSDRLFNQPQHF. The full variable domain, in which reference TRBV9 and TRBJ1-5 provide the parts outside the CDR3, is DSGVTQTPKHLITATGQRVTLRCSPRSGDLSVYWYQQSLDQGLQFLIQYYNGEERAKGNILERFSAQQFPDLHSELNLSSLELGDSALYFCASTTSDRLFNQPQHFGDGTRLSIL.

The chain employs TRBV12-3 or TRBV12-4 and TRBJ1-2; D may be TRBD1 (5 bases). The CDR3 is 13 residues long. Trimming removed 5 bases at V and 7 bases at J, with 14 bases between. Here the CDR3 reads CASSPGWEGGYTF. CDR3 nucleotides: TGTGCCAGCAGTCCAGGGTGGGAGGGTGGCTACACCTTC.

The V gene is TRBV7-3, the J gene TRBJ2-3, with 11 positions matching TRBD2. Per the germline V gene, CDR1 is SGHTA and CDR2 is FQGTGA. The CDR3 runs 16 residues. V shed 3 bases, J shed 6 bases, and the junction held 8 bases outside the gene matches. CDR3 DNA sequence: TGTGCCAGCAGCTTCGGGCTAGCGGGGGGTGAGGATACGCAGTATTTT. This translates into CASSFGLAGGEDTQYF.

This clone was observed a handful of times. V gene TRBV30 combines with J gene TRBJ1-5, with a tentative D call TRBD1 (5 bases). Germline CDR1 GTSNPN, CDR2 SVGIG (reference sequence). The CDR3 sequence is 14 residues long. The ends were cut back, 2 bases at V and 3 bases at J, with 11 bases in the middle. The CDR3 DNA follows: TGTGCCTGGAGTCCCGACAGTATCAATCAGCCCCAGCATTTT. This encodes CAWSPDSINQPQHF.

This clone occurred once. CDR3 sequence: CASSEGEVWGNQPQHF. The CDR3, as DNA: TGTGCCAGCAGTGAGGGAGAAGTTTGGGGCAATCAGCCCCAGCATTTT. V is TRBV6-1 and J is TRBJ1-5; no firm D call. There are 16 residues in the CDR3. Germline V CDR1 and CDR2: MNHNS, SASEGT. V lost 3 bases and J 2 bases, leaving 14 bases between the germline ends.

The chain links TRBV1 to TRBJ1-5. TRBV1 is marked as a pseudogene. The CDR3 is 20 residues long. The CDR3: CTSSQDPRITRKYSNQPQHF. The CDR3, as DNA: TGCACCAGCAGCCAAGATCCCCGGATCACGAGGAAGTATAGCAATCAGCCCCAGCATTTT.